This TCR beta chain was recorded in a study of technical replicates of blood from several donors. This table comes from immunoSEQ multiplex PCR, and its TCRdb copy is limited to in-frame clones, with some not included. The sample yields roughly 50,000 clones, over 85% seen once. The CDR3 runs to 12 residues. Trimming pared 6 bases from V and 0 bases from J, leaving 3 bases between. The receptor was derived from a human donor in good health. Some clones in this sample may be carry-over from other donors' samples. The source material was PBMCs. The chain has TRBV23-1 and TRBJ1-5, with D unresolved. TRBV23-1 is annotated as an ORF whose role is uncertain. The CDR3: CASSHSNQPQHF. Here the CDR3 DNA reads TGCGCCAGCAGCCATAGCAATCAGCCCCAGCATTTT.